Following are 27 T cell receptor beta chains from one sample sequenced in a study of shared clonotypes between healthy human individuals. This table comes from immunoSEQ multiplex PCR, and its TCRdb copy is limited to in-frame clones, with some not included. The sample includes millions of clones, about 95% of them seen just once. The sequenced sample consisted of naive CD4+ T cells sorted from blood. Subset indicated: CD45RA+ positively selected. The receptors derive from a man between 18 and 35 years old in good health.

This clone has just a few counts. Other DNA sequences from this sample encode an identical CDR3 as well. The genes are TRBV11-3 and TRBJ2-6; D not resolved. V lost 3 bases, J lost 0 bases, and 0 bases lay in between. In germline, CDR1 is SGHNT, CDR2 YENEEA. This CDR3 is 13 amino acids long. CDR3 sequence (DNA): TGTGCCAGCAGCTTCTCTGGGGCCAACGTCCTGACTTTC. Translating it yields CASSFSGANVLTF.

This chain joins TRBV6-5 and TRBJ1-1, with unresolved D. V was pared by 5 bases and J by 3 bases, with 10 bases between. This CDR3 has 13 amino acids. Germline V gene lookup returns CDR1 MNHEY and CDR2 SVGAGI. The CDR3 DNA reads as TGTGCCAGCAGTCCGCCTGGGCACACTGAAGCTTTCTTT. Its protein is CASSPPGHTEAFF.

V gene TRBV19 combines with J gene TRBJ1-4; D call uncertain. Trimming took off 5 bases at V and 10 bases at J, with 17 bases between the two ends. CDR3 length equals 14 residues. The germline V gene encodes CDR1 LNHDA and CDR2 SQIVND (reference sequence). Written as DNA, the CDR3 is TGTGCCAGTAGTGTAACGCCGGGGAAAGGAAAACTGTTTTTT. Its protein product is CASSVTPGKGKLFF.

The chain uses TRBV6-5 and TRBJ2-7; 11 nucleotides align to TRBD2. With V trimmed by 2 bases and J by 4 bases, 4 bases remained unmatched. The germline gives CDR1 MNHEY, CDR2 SVGAGI. This CDR3 has 15 residues. DNA of the CDR3: TGTGCCAGCAGTTACACTAGCGGGAGAATGTACGAGCAGTACTTC. Amino acid sequence: CASSYTSGRMYEQYF.

This clone has just one count. The rearrangement joins TRBV4-3 to TRBJ2-3; 8 nucleotides align to TRBD2. The ends lost 0 bases at V and 2 bases at J; junction bases unmatched: 10. Germline CDR1 reads LGHNA; CDR2 reads YSLEER. CDR3 length equals 18 residues. DNA for the CDR3: TGCGCCAGCAGCCAAGATTATCTAGCGGGCTTAACCACAGATACGCAGTATTTT. Translation: CASSQDYLAGLTTDTQYF.

With regard to this clone: Within the sample, other DNA sequences also encode this same CDR3. The genes are TRBV4-1 and TRBJ2-7; tentatively, D is TRBD2 (5 bases). In germline, CDR1 is MGHRA, CDR2 YSYEKL. The V end was cut by 1 base, the J end by 3 bases, with 7 bases between. The CDR3 is 13 residues long. CDR3 protein: CASSQVGNYEQYF. The CDR3 nucleotides read TGCGCCAGCAGCCAAGTCGGGAACTACGAGCAGTACTTC.

This clone appeared once. The V gene is TRBV5-1, the J gene TRBJ2-5, with D perhaps matching TRBD1 (5 bases). The CDR3 is 15 residues long. The germline V and J ends were trimmed by 4 bases and 4 bases, with 17 bases remaining between them. The germline V gene has CDR1 SGHRS and CDR2 YFSETQ. This CDR3 reads CASSPFQGARETQYF. CDR3 DNA sequence: TGCGCCAGCAGCCCTTTCCAAGGGGCTAGAGAGACCCAGTACTTC. Together with reference TRBV5-1 and TRBJ2-5, the CDR3 gives the full variable domain: KAGVTQTPRYLIKTRGQQVTLSCSPISGHRSVSWYQQTPGQGLQFLFEYFSETQRNKGNFPGRFSGRQFSNSRSEMNVSTLELGDSALYLCASSPFQGARETQYFGPGTRLLVL.

The rearrangement uses TRBV5-4 and TRBJ2-5; D gene unclear. Looked up from germline, CDR1 is SGHNT and CDR2 is YYREEE (reference sequence). Trimming took 4 bases from V and 5 from J, leaving 15 bases between them. This CDR3 is built from 14 residues. DNA for the CDR3: TGTGCCAGCAGCCTAGACCGACCGTTGGAGACCCAGTACTTC. As protein: CASSLDRPLETQYF.

The chain carries TRBV28 and TRBJ1-5; possible D gene TRBD1, 5 bases. V lost 7 bases, J lost 7 bases, and 20 bases lay in between. This CDR3 spans 15 amino acids. CDR1 and CDR2 (germline): MDHEN, SYDVKM. In nucleotides, the CDR3 is TGTGCCAGCAAATTTGGGGGACTCAGGGTCCAGCCCCAGCATTTT. This codes for CASKFGGLRVQPQHF.

The chain recombines TRBV25-1 with TRBJ2-7; D remains ambiguous. The ends were cut back, 5 bases at V and 4 bases at J, with 12 bases in the middle. This CDR3 spans 13 amino acids. Germline V CDR1 and CDR2: MGHDK, SYGVNS. CDR3 protein: CASSLQDPYEQYF. The CDR3 nucleotides read TGTGCCAGCAGTCTTCAGGACCCATACGAGCAGTACTTC.

CDR3 loop: CASSFLAGEVTDTQYF. The CDR3 nucleotides read TGTGCCAGCAGCTTCCTAGCGGGGGAGGTCACAGATACGCAGTATTTT. V is TRBV9 and J is TRBJ2-3; the match to TRBD2 covers 10 bases. Germline CDR1 reads SGDLS; CDR2 reads YYNGEE. The CDR3 runs 16 residues. V lost 4 bases to trimming and J lost 2 bases; unmatched junction nucleotides: 7.

The V call is TRBV28, the J call TRBJ2-4; D ambiguous. The CDR3 spans 14 residues. Germline CDR1 reads MDHEN; CDR2 reads SYDVKM. The V end was cut by 1 base, the J end by 9 bases, with 13 bases between. CDR3 amino acids: CASSLSAVRAIQYF. The CDR3 DNA follows: TGTGCCAGCAGTTTATCCGCCGTCAGAGCCATTCAGTACTTC.

The rearrangement joins TRBV19 to TRBJ2-7; D gene unclear. Trimming left V 3 bases short and J 7 bases short, with 16 bases between. The V gene's germline CDR1 is LNHDA and CDR2 SQIVND (reference sequence). The CDR3 sequence is 14 residues long. The CDR3 here is CASSISGMGSEQYF. CDR3 sequence (DNA): TGTGCCAGTAGTATTTCTGGAATGGGGTCTGAGCAGTACTTC.

Comment on this clone: The sample holds other DNA sequences that translate to the same CDR3. The chain has TRBV5-1 and TRBJ1-1; D might be TRBD1 (5 bases). V lost 0 bases and J 4 bases, leaving 7 bases between the germline ends. The CDR3 loop spans 13 amino acids. Germline loops: CDR1 SGHRS, CDR2 YFSETQ. The DNA of the CDR3 is TGCGCCAGCAGCTTGGGGGGGACCACTGAAGCTTTCTTT. It is translated as CASSLGGTTEAFF.

The chain links TRBV6-5 to TRBJ2-7, with 11 bases fitting TRBD1. Per germline, CDR1 MNHEY and CDR2 SVGAGI. The CDR3 totals 16 residues. J lost 7 bases, V lost 2 bases, and 10 bases had no gene match. The CDR3 DNA sequence: TGTGCCAGCAGTTACACCTGGACAGGGGGCATGGGTGAGCAGTACTTC. Protein sequence: CASSYTWTGGMGEQYF.

This chain connects TRBV7-9 to TRBJ2-5, with 9 nucleotides matching TRBD2. The CDR3 extends over 15 amino acids. Germline assignment: CDR1 SEHNR and CDR2 FQNEAQ (reference sequence). Losses at the gene ends were 4 bases for V and 5 bases for J; bases not matched to a gene: 8. CDR3 region: CASSSGTSRGETQYF. CDR3 nucleotides: TGTGCCAGCAGCTCGGGGACTAGCCGGGGGGAGACCCAGTACTTC.

The V gene is TRBV6-6, the J gene TRBJ1-5; no firm D call. Germline lookup yields CDR1 MNHNY and CDR2 SVGAGI (reference sequence). The V end lost 2 bases, the J end lost 4 bases, and 6 bases lay between the germline ends. This CDR3 is 13 amino acids long. The CDR3 spells CASSYGVNQPQHF. CDR3 sequence (DNA): TGTGCCAGCAGTTACGGGGTGAATCAGCCCCAGCATTTT.

This clone appeared once. The same CDR3 also results from other DNA sequences found in this sample. J is TRBJ1-1 and V is TRBV30, with D unresolved. Germline loops: CDR1 GTSNPN, CDR2 SVGIG (reference sequence). The CDR3 length is 13 residues. V was shortened by 0 bases and J by 1 base, with 6 bases between the two germline ends. The chain's CDR3 is CAWSVWENTEAFF. CDR3 DNA sequence: TGTGCCTGGAGTGTCTGGGAGAACACTGAAGCTTTCTTT.

V and J are TRBV7-2 and TRBJ2-3, with 7 bases aligning to TRBD2. Germline V gives CDR1 SGHTA, CDR2 FQGNSA. Trimming removed 3 bases from V and 5 bases from J; junction bases left unmatched: 8. This CDR3 spans 15 amino acids. CDR3 residues: CASSFGGRGGDTQYF. The CDR3 DNA is TGTGCCAGCAGCTTCGGCGGGAGAGGTGGAGATACGCAGTATTTT.

The chain uses TRBV5-1 and TRBJ2-2, with a tentative D call TRBD1 (6 bases). Germline CDR1 SGHRS, CDR2 YFSETQ. The ends were cut back, 3 bases at V and 2 bases at J, with 23 bases in the middle. There are 19 residues in the CDR3. CDR3 DNA: TGCGCCAGCAGCTCTTTCTACCGGGACACCTGGGGTAACACCGGGGAGCTGTTTTTT. This translates into CASSSFYRDTWGNTGELFF.

The chain employs TRBV6-1 and TRBJ1-2; D gene ambiguous. Germline V gene lookup returns CDR1 MNHNS and CDR2 SASEGT. V gave up 3 bases and J gave up 4 bases, with 9 bases separating them. This CDR3 contains 13 residues. CDR3 in amino acids: CASSEELSYGYTF. In DNA, the CDR3 is TGTGCCAGCAGTGAGGAACTCAGCTATGGCTACACCTTC.

The chain is built from TRBV25-1 and TRBJ2-2; 7 bases are shared with TRBD1. This CDR3 contains 15 residues. Per germline, CDR1 MGHDK and CDR2 SYGVNS. Trimming took 6 bases from V and 7 from J; bases not matched to a gene: 11. DNA of the CDR3: TGTGCCAGCAGCGTGACCGGGACAGTAGTCGGGGAGCTGTTTTTT. Protein sequence: CASSVTGTVVGELFF.

The chain uses TRBV7-9 and TRBJ1-2; D not certain. The CDR3 length is 11 residues. V dropped 4 bases and J dropped 7 bases, with 7 bases sitting between them. Germline-derived CDR1 and CDR2 are SEHNR and FQNEAQ (reference sequence). The CDR3 protein is CASSSLLGYTF. CDR3 DNA sequence: TGTGCCAGCAGCTCACTTCTTGGCTACACCTTC. Supplemented by reference TRBV7-9 and TRBJ1-2, the full variable domain reads DTGVSQNPRHKITKRGQNVTFRCDPISEHNRLYWYRQTLGQGPEFLTYFQNEAQLEKSRLLSDRFSAERPKGSFSTLEIQRTEQGDSAMYLCASSSLLGYTFGSGTRLTVV.

V and J are TRBV6-5 and TRBJ2-7; D may be TRBD1 (6 bases). Trimming shortened V by 2 bases and J by 3 bases, and 14 bases separated the two germline ends. The CDR3 contains 15 residues. Per germline, CDR1 MNHEY and CDR2 SVGAGI. The CDR3 nucleotides are TGTGCCAGCAGTTACGGGGCAGGGGCCTTCTACGAGCAGTACTTC. Protein product: CASSYGAGAFYEQYF.

The chain joins TRBV7-2 to TRBJ2-7; 8 nucleotides align to TRBD2. Germline V gene sequence: CDR1 SGHTA, CDR2 FQGNSA. V shed 8 bases and J 0 bases; nucleotides not matched to a gene: 9. The CDR3 runs to 15 residues. As DNA, the CDR3 is TGTGCCAGCGTACGTAGCGGGGTAAGCTCCTACGAGCAGTACTTC. Its protein product is CASVRSGVSSYEQYF.

V is TRBV30 and J is TRBJ1-2; D perhaps matches TRBD1 (6 bases). V was pared by 2 bases and J by 0 bases, with 10 bases between. Germline loops: CDR1 GTSNPN, CDR2 SVGIG (reference sequence). The CDR3 extends over 14 amino acids. The CDR3 DNA reads as TGTGCCTGGAGTTCGACAGGTTCTAACTATGGCTACACCTTC. Translation: CAWSSTGSNYGYTF.

J is TRBJ1-2 and V is TRBV30; D is unresolved. This CDR3 is built from 12 residues. The V gene's germline CDR1 is GTSNPN and CDR2 SVGIG (reference sequence). Trimming stripped 2 bases from V and 4 bases from J, with 8 bases between. CDR3 in amino acids: CAWSNNAYGYTF. CDR3 sequence (DNA): TGTGCCTGGAGTAACAATGCCTATGGCTACACCTTC.